The rows below give T cell receptor beta chains drawn from one sample of a study of beta chain features in type 1 diabetes. TCRdb's copy holds only in-frame clones and misses some; the assay was immunoSEQ multiplex PCR. The table shows under 130,000 clones, with about 26% occurring only once. The sample comprised central memory CD4+ T cells from blood. These receptors came from a woman younger than 35 with type 1 diabetes. Each CDR3 is given without its conserved first and last residue. The order of the fields is V gene, D gene, clone size, J gene, CDR3 protein. The D gene is left open where the match is weak. Clone size, where shown, is once, few, many, or a class for clones that have expanded.

v_call: TRBV10-3; d_call: TRBD2; clone_size: -; j_call: TRBJ2-1; cdr3_aa: AIGPGLADHNEQF
v_call: TRBV10-3; d_call: TRBD2; clone_size: -; j_call: TRBJ2-5; cdr3_aa: AISESSGSGSRGETQY
v_call: TRBV30; d_call: -; clone_size: -; j_call: TRBJ1-2; cdr3_aa: AWSSISSFYGYT
v_call: TRBV7-2; d_call: TRBD2; clone_size: -; j_call: -; cdr3_aa: ASSATSGPQETQY
v_call: TRBV27; d_call: -; clone_size: -; j_call: TRBJ2-2; cdr3_aa: ASSLEFPNTGELF
v_call: TRBV27; d_call: TRBD1; clone_size: -; j_call: TRBJ1-2; cdr3_aa: ASSAQGAGGYT
v_call: TRBV30; d_call: -; clone_size: -; j_call: TRBJ1-1; cdr3_aa: ATYGGGAMDTEAF
v_call: TRBV5-4; d_call: -; clone_size: -; j_call: TRBJ2-1; cdr3_aa: ASSLGDNYEQF
v_call: TRBV19; d_call: TRBD1; clone_size: -; j_call: TRBJ2-1; cdr3_aa: ASSIEDRAYNEQF
v_call: TRBV9; d_call: -; clone_size: once; j_call: TRBJ1-1; cdr3_aa: ASSAPGGDTEAF
v_call: TRBV7-8; d_call: TRBD1; clone_size: once; j_call: TRBJ2-5; cdr3_aa: ASSLTNRQGMETQY
v_call: TRBV13; d_call: -; clone_size: few; j_call: TRBJ1-2; cdr3_aa: ASSLASYGYT
v_call: TRBV5-1; d_call: TRBD2; clone_size: -; j_call: TRBJ2-6; cdr3_aa: ASSLSLRGAGSGANVLT
v_call: TRBV10-2; d_call: TRBD2; clone_size: -; j_call: TRBJ2-5; cdr3_aa: ASRPPGLAQETQY
v_call: TRBV2; d_call: TRBD1; clone_size: -; j_call: TRBJ1-5; cdr3_aa: ASSGQGRGQPQH
v_call: TRBV7-9; d_call: TRBD2; clone_size: few; j_call: TRBJ2-3; cdr3_aa: ASSPGTSGDTQY
v_call: TRBV7-2; d_call: TRBD2; clone_size: -; j_call: TRBJ2-5; cdr3_aa: ASRPGLAGETQY
v_call: TRBV4-3; d_call: -; clone_size: -; j_call: TRBJ1-1; cdr3_aa: ASSQETRGEAF
v_call: TRBV4-3; d_call: TRBD1; clone_size: few; j_call: TRBJ1-5; cdr3_aa: ASSPSPVDRGNQPQH
v_call: TRBV9; d_call: TRBD1; clone_size: -; j_call: TRBJ2-1; cdr3_aa: ASSVQGGPYNEQF
v_call: TRBV30; d_call: -; clone_size: -; j_call: TRBJ1-5; cdr3_aa: AWSGQNNQPQH
v_call: TRBV28; d_call: TRBD1; clone_size: few; j_call: TRBJ2-2; cdr3_aa: ASRTGGTGELF
v_call: TRBV19; d_call: TRBD2; clone_size: -; j_call: TRBJ2-4; cdr3_aa: ASSILGLAEGGDIQY
v_call: TRBV5-5; d_call: -; clone_size: -; j_call: TRBJ2-1; cdr3_aa: ASRRGGSKGSNEQF
v_call: TRBV6-6; d_call: TRBD1; clone_size: -; j_call: -; cdr3_aa: ASRPGQNYEQY
v_call: TRBV29-1; d_call: -; clone_size: few; j_call: TRBJ1-1; cdr3_aa: SVEEGAATEAF
v_call: TRBV14; d_call: -; clone_size: -; j_call: TRBJ1-4; cdr3_aa: ASSPYAEEKLF
v_call: TRBV2; d_call: TRBD2; clone_size: few; j_call: TRBJ2-7; cdr3_aa: ASSEISGSSYEQY
v_call: TRBV6-5; d_call: -; clone_size: few; j_call: TRBJ1-1; cdr3_aa: ASSYSTGIRYEAF
v_call: TRBV25-1; d_call: TRBD1; clone_size: few; j_call: TRBJ1-2; cdr3_aa: ASSGTGFNYGYT
v_call: TRBV4-2; d_call: TRBD2; clone_size: few; j_call: TRBJ2-2; cdr3_aa: ASSQVVAGRAATGELF
v_call: TRBV5-1; d_call: -; clone_size: -; j_call: TRBJ2-5; cdr3_aa: ASSFRGGQIQETQY
v_call: TRBV29-1; d_call: TRBD2; clone_size: many; j_call: TRBJ2-3; cdr3_aa: SVETSGDTQY
v_call: TRBV7-3; d_call: -; clone_size: -; j_call: TRBJ1-1; cdr3_aa: ASRDLGEAF
v_call: TRBV2; d_call: -; clone_size: -; j_call: TRBJ1-4; cdr3_aa: ASTGGGLGEKLF
v_call: TRBV2; d_call: TRBD2; clone_size: few; j_call: TRBJ2-3; cdr3_aa: ASSESSGSTDTQY
v_call: TRBV19; d_call: TRBD1; clone_size: -; j_call: TRBJ1-1; cdr3_aa: ASRGQGTGEAF
v_call: TRBV6-5; d_call: -; clone_size: -; j_call: TRBJ2-3; cdr3_aa: ASKGTLTYTQY
v_call: TRBV11-2; d_call: -; clone_size: -; j_call: TRBJ2-5; cdr3_aa: ASSFVGPGETQY
v_call: TRBV4-3; d_call: TRBD2; clone_size: -; j_call: TRBJ2-1; cdr3_aa: ASSQAGLAGVNEQF
v_call: TRBV2; d_call: TRBD1; clone_size: few; j_call: TRBJ2-1; cdr3_aa: ARIRDRGLNEQF
v_call: TRBV29-1; d_call: -; clone_size: -; j_call: TRBJ2-1; cdr3_aa: SMHTGTNYNEQF
v_call: TRBV30; d_call: -; clone_size: -; j_call: TRBJ2-1; cdr3_aa: AWSVRRGSRGPTYNEQF
v_call: TRBV6-5; d_call: -; clone_size: -; j_call: TRBJ1-1; cdr3_aa: ASSPRINTEAF